The 3 T cell receptor beta chains listed next were all sequenced from one sample in a study of Graves' ophthalmopathy and Graves' hyperthyroidism. Amplification of TCR beta CDR3 regions used RNA transcripts. First-round RT-PCR used HTBI primers; second-round multiplex PCR followed. TCRdb re-derived calls from the multiplex PCR reads in MiXCR, one entry per CDR3 protein. The table shows approximately 480,000 distinct CDR3 sequences, with roughly an eighth occurring only once. Sample: blood. The origin of the receptors is a woman aged 25 to 39 with Graves' ophthalmopathy.

Many counts were recorded for this clonotype. J is TRBJ2-2 and V is TRBV6-2 or TRBV6-3; 11 bases match TRBD2. Germline values: CDR1 MNHEY, CDR2 SVGEGT. V lost 5 bases, J lost 7 bases, and 6 bases stayed unmatched. This CDR3 has 15 residues. This chain's CDR3 is CASSTSLAGGGELFF. The CDR3, as DNA: TGTGCCAGCAGTACCTCTCTAGCGGGAGGCGGGGAGCTGTTTTTT.

This clonotype was counted between two and nine times. The gene calls are TRBV3-1 and TRBJ1-2; D remains ambiguous. Trimming removed 1 base from V and 2 bases from J, with 11 bases in between. Germline-derived CDR1 and CDR2 are LGHDT and YNNKEL (reference sequence). The CDR3 runs 15 residues. In nucleotides, the CDR3 is TGTGCCAGCAGCCAAGTATCGGGGTTCAACTATGGCTACACCTTC. This encodes CASSQVSGFNYGYTF. The complete variable domain, with remaining parts taken from reference TRBV3-1 and TRBJ1-2, reads DTAVSQTPKYLVTQMGNDKSIKCEQNLGHDTMYWYKQDSKKFLKIMFSYNNKELIINETVPNRFSPKSPDKAHLNLHINSLELGDSAVYFCASSQVSGFNYGYTFGSGTRLTVV.

The CDR3 loop is CASSAPGLTYEQYF. The CDR3 DNA reads as TGTGCCAGCAGCGCTCCGGGACTAACTTACGAGCAGTACTTC. This sequence joins TRBV6-4 and TRBJ2-7; 7 bases fit TRBD2. Germline V gene sequence: CDR1 MRHNA, CDR2 SNTAGT. With V trimmed by 6 bases and J by 4 bases, 9 bases remained unmatched. CDR3 length equals 14 residues.